This T cell receptor beta chain was profiled in a study of blood T cells in healthy people across ages. Findings of the study overall: A greater number of naive CD4+ cells and higher diversity distinguished long-lived donors from aged donors.

Of note for this clonotype: Its antigen remains unknown.

Next came a second PCR, run for about 6 to 12 cycles, which used a sample-barcoded 5' primer along with a J-beta primer mix. Each cDNA molecule was tagged by a template-switch adaptor with 12 random nucleotides. TCRdb independently ran MiXCR on the 5' RACE reads; one entry per CDR3 protein. The sample records about 900,000 distinct CDR3 sequences, roughly 60% being singletons. Each donor was a healthy Caucasian individual from Russia, aged 6 to 90. This CDR3 has 14 residues. The J segment lost 0 bases and the V segment lost 4 bases, leaving 0 bases of the junction unmatched. Germline V CDR1 and CDR2: KGHDR, SFDVKD.

The sample taken for sequencing was blood. The chain uses TRBV24-1 and TRBJ1-2, with 8 bases fitting TRBD1. The sequence derives from a man aged 30-40 years in good health. The CDR3 DNA sequence: TGTGCCACCAGTGAACAGGGGGCTAACTATGGCTACACCTTC. This encodes CATSEQGANYGYTF.